The T cell receptor beta chain under discussion was sequenced for a study of CD8+CD57+ T cells in acquired aplastic anemia (dated by TCRdb to between 2017 and 2018). Background on the whole study: A mean of about 3 ug of DNA, ranging from roughly 0.2 to 30 ug, was extracted from sorted CD4+ and CD8+ cells. CD8+CD57+ expansion was defined as a frequency above the mean frequency observed in healthy subjects.

Results the study describes overall, beyond this receptor: No significant difference in CD8+ Simpson's diversity was found between patients and healthy controls (P=0.060). Twenty-nine CD8+ CDR3 sequences were shared between patients and controls but appeared highly expressed in patients and within their immunodominant clones.

TCR beta VDJ combination and CDR3 sequence profiling used genomic DNA as the template. TCR repertoire sequencing was run on an Illumina HiSeq 2000. From the authors' description of their analysis: TRBV/TRBJ rearrangement plots, CDR3 size and DJ length profiles, and Simpson's diversity index were used to evaluate the repertoires. The most abundant DNA sequence in the deep sequencing data was taken as the immunodominant clone. CDR3 amino acid sequences were checked for sharing between subjects and were compared against published repertoires and the VDJdb database. In TCRdb, the public reads were trimmed at Q25 with fastp and aligned with MiXCR, with productive beta chains retained. CDR3 protein sequences are deduplicated, and each keeps its most common genes and DNA. V and J calls and clone size were set by TCRdb, not the authors. This sample lists 120,000 or so distinct CDR3 sequences; 40% were detected once. Of the sample, 2.6% falls within the top ten clones.

Flow cytometry had shown CD8+CD57+ cell expansion in the patients selected for sequencing. Every patient had a diagnosis of severe acquired aplastic anemia based on International Study of Aplastic Anemia and Agranulocytosis and Camitta criteria. No therapy had been received by the patients at the time of blood sampling. TCR repertoires of sorted CD4+ and CD8+ blood T cells from severe aplastic anemia patients and healthy subjects were deep-sequenced in the study. Patients were enrolled in the USA under clinicaltrials.gov protocols 00001620, 01623167, 00001397, 00071045, 00081523 and 00961064. Ficoll-Paque density gradient centrifugation was used to isolate peripheral blood mononuclear cells. Before DNA extraction, CD4+ and CD8+ T cells were sorted with FACS or magnetic beads. This clonotype was counted at least ten times. Its cognate antigen has yet to be identified. One base away there is no much larger clone; base qualities are not given.

Measured from the cysteine to the phenylalanine, the CDR3 is 15 residues long. The only DNA kept is the CDR3, 45 bases in frame from the first base. Trimming takes 3 bases from V and 8 bases from J, and the germline ends sit 19 bases apart. The chain is made from TRBV12-3 or TRBV12-4 and TRBJ1-2, and the D gene may be TRBD1, 5 bases matching. Sequencing was done on a sample of sorted CD4+, CD8+, or CD8+CD57+ T cells (not recorded which) from PBMCs. The clonotype comes from a human donor with aplastic anemia. For the CDR3, the sequence is CASSFAGGGTRGYTF. The nucleotide sequence reads TGTGCCAGCAGTTTCGCTGGCGGGGGGACCCGGGGCTACACCTTC.